This paragraph covers one TCR beta chain sequence. The sample comes from a study of OX40 agonist ivuxolimab in advanced cancers. Libraries were prepared by immunoSEQ multiplex PCR; TCRdb keeps only in-frame clonotypes and omits some of them. Of 55,000 or so clones in the sample, about 88% are singletons; the top ten hold roughly 7%. CDR1 is MNHNS and CDR2 is SASEGT in the germline V gene. The CDR3 runs 14 residues. V trimming: 4 bases; J trimming: 1 base; junction bases outside the gene matches: 3. The receptor's source is an adult with an advanced solid tumor such as melanoma, head and neck, liver or kidney cancer. This chain joins TRBV6-1 and TRBJ2-5; 7 bases are a match to TRBD2. The sequenced sample was CD4+ or CD8+ T cells sorted from blood, obtained in a trial of the OX40 agonist ivuxolimab. Here the CDR3 reads CASSVASGQETQYF. CDR3 DNA sequence: TGTGCCAGCAGTGTGGCTAGCGGCCAAGAGACCCAGTACTTC.